This T cell receptor beta chain came from a study of shared clonotypes between healthy human individuals (dated by TCRdb to the early 2020s). In the study overall: The cohort included three men and a couple of women between 18 and 49 years of age. For each donor, three plates each were used for CD4 naive and CD4 memory, two plates were used for CD8 naive, and one plate was used for CD8 memory. Leukapheresis yielded between about 0.94 and 10 billion PBMCs per donor. Different laboratories and diverse techniques were used to prepare libraries and sequence TCR repertoires, to increase sequencing depth and limit assay-specific biases. To estimate repertoire size and how much clonotype sharing occurs between individuals, the study deeply sequenced the blood TCR repertoires of 4 to 6 healthy adults. Here is what the overall study found, with its caveats: Naive subsets generally had larger estimated clonotype richness than memory subsets did. The small number of donors limited the genetic and exposure-history diversity represented. Compared with non-shared clonotypes, the clonotypes found in all four sorted-subset donors had higher generation probabilities. Incomplete sequencing was indicated by rarefaction of sorted-subset datasets, despite the large sequencing depth. Across four donors, around 5% of naive CD4, around 3.5% of naive CD8, roughly 2.2% of memory CD4, and approximately 0.4% of memory CD8 clonotypes were shared. Pairwise subsampling indicated that sequencing depth was expected to affect the degree of clonotype sharing among donors. Sampling was restricted to blood, and TCR repertoires in tissues likely differ from the TCR repertoires found in blood.

The CDR3 starts with the cysteine, ends with the phenylalanine, and has 14 residues. The only DNA kept is the CDR3, 42 bases in frame from the first base. The junction shows trimming of 0 bases on V and 4 bases on J, plus 6 bases between the germline ends. CDR1 and CDR2, per the germline V gene, are SGHNT and YENEEA. Donors were healthy HIV-negative adults with no recently reported acute infections or vaccinations. All donors were Caucasian adults living in Nashville, Tennessee, USA. CD4+ T cells were enriched by magnetic negative selection, after which naive cells were positively selected on CD45RA and the negative fraction was taken as the memory subset. Blood was obtained by leukapheresis, after which PBMCs were separated by Ficoll-Histopaque density gradient centrifugation and cryopreserved in liquid nitrogen vapor phase. Analytical flow cytometry was used to check the purity and quantity of each magnetically sorted T cell population. Genomic DNA was isolated from every sorted fraction and measured by UV absorbance on a Nanodrop 2000c.

TCR CDR3 regions were amplified from genomic DNA by multiplex PCR using the deep immunoSEQ assay. Extracted genomic DNA from each cell subset was distributed evenly across all wells of several immunoSEQ 96-well plates, and each plate was treated as a replicate. For sorted subsets, 200 to 250 ng genomic DNA, equal to approximately 30,000 T cell genomes, was loaded into each replicate PCR. The purified libraries were quantified using a Qubit 3.0 fluorometer, sized with a Bioanalyzer 2100, and then quantified again using the KAPA Library Quantification kit. Each immunoSEQ 96-well plate was sequenced on its own single-read 150-cycle Illumina NextSeq 550 flow cell. Under the source paper's analysis protocol: Because only junctional sequences without quality scores were contained in the immunoSEQ output, filtering matching that applied to full-length reads could not be performed. Sequences were annotated with PyIR, a Python wrapper for IgBLAST v1.9, and V/J genes and CDR3 were assigned using IMGT germline references. Any read was removed if the V/J assignment was weak (E-value above 1e-6), the CDR3 was missing, or the read contained stop codons, out-of-frame junctions, or ambiguous translated residues. V3J clonotypes were defined by identical inferred V gene, J gene, and CDR3 amino acid sequence. Percentage overlap between repertoires was computed as shared unique clonotypes divided by the size of the smaller repertoire. Repertoire richness was assessed with RTK rarefaction, the Chao1 estimator, and Recon v2.1 estimates of unobserved clonotypes. Generation probabilities were computed with OLGA for all TCRbeta clonotypes obtained by the gDNA method from several donors. The table was pulled from immuneACCESS by TCRdb, which kept in-frame rearrangements only. Such tables lose some clones; where checked, under half of the loss comes from unresolved V genes, and the rest has no known cause. V, J and clone size are those of that table, while D and trimming were read from the DNA. This sample lists some 1 million clones; around 76% were detected once. Clones ranked in the top ten supply approximately 1.5% of the sample.

Details on this clone: The clone's antigen remains unknown. No per-base quality is available; no much larger clone lies one base away. The identical CDR3 is also encoded by other nucleotide sequences in the sample.

The sequenced sample was memory CD4+ T cells sorted from blood. The cell subset or site label corresponds to: CD45RA-negative fraction. Rearrangement joined TRBV11-3 to TRBJ2-2; no D segment can be confidently identified. The receptor was isolated from a young man in good health. The bases are TGTGCCAGCAGCTTAGATGGCGGCACCGGGGAGCTGTTTTTT. The translation is CASSLDGGTGELFF.